The rows below give T cell receptor beta chains drawn from one sample of a study of blood T cell repertoires in COVID-19. The assay was immunoSEQ multiplex PCR, and TCRdb's table has in-frame clones only and misses some. The repertoire has 100,000 to 150,000 clones, about 79% of them found once; the top ten carry 37%. The sample comprised peripheral blood. Receptors originate from a man aged 40-49 years with active or convalescent COVID-19. Each CDR3 is given with its conserved first and last residue. The D gene is left open where the match is weak. Some rows mark clone size as missing; the rest say once, few, many or name a class of expanded clone.

J gene: TRBJ2-5; V gene: TRBV7-9; D gene: TRBD1; clone size: -; CDR3 protein: CASSTSGQGSETQYF; CDR3 DNA: TGTGCCAGCAGCACTTCGGGACAGGGGTCGGAGACCCAGTACTTC
J gene: TRBJ2-1; V gene: TRBV13; D gene: TRBD2; clone size: -; CDR3 protein: CASNLPPGLASNEQFF; CDR3 DNA: TGTGCCAGCAACCTGCCCCCGGGACTAGCTAGCAATGAGCAGTTCTTC
J gene: TRBJ1-2; V gene: TRBV27; D gene: -; clone size: -; CDR3 protein: CASSLSSGLYGYTF; CDR3 DNA: TGTGCCAGCAGTTTATCGAGTGGGCTCTATGGCTACACCTTC
J gene: TRBJ1-5; V gene: TRBV19; D gene: TRBD1; clone size: -; CDR3 protein: CASSLGQGGNQPQHF; CDR3 DNA: TGTGCCAGTAGCCTTGGACAGGGTGGCAATCAGCCCCAGCATTTT
J gene: TRBJ2-1; V gene: TRBV9; D gene: TRBD2; clone size: -; CDR3 protein: CASSPFGTLVGTRVFDEQFF; CDR3 DNA: TGTGCCAGCAGCCCATTCGGGACCCTGGTGGGGACTAGGGTTTTTGATGAGCAGTTCTTC
J gene: TRBJ1-1; V gene: TRBV7-9; D gene: -; clone size: once; CDR3 protein: CASSHRQDTEAFF; CDR3 DNA: TGTGCCAGCAGCCACAGACAAGACACTGAAGCTTTCTTT
J gene: TRBJ1-6; V gene: TRBV27; D gene: -; clone size: -; CDR3 protein: CASSFGRSPLHF; CDR3 DNA: TGTGCCAGCAGTTTTGGGCGTTCACCCCTCCACTTT
J gene: TRBJ2-7; V gene: TRBV9; D gene: -; clone size: -; CDR3 protein: CASSVASSGSYEQYF; CDR3 DNA: TGTGCCAGCAGCGTAGCTAGCAGCGGCTCCTACGAGCAGTACTTC
J gene: TRBJ2-5; V gene: TRBV2; D gene: -; clone size: -; CDR3 protein: CASSVGGAETQYF; CDR3 DNA: TGTGCCAGCAGTGTGGGTGGGGCGGAGACCCAGTACTTC
J gene: TRBJ2-2; V gene: TRBV2; D gene: TRBD2; clone size: few; CDR3 protein: CASRLAGVGTGELFF; CDR3 DNA: TGTGCCAGCAGACTAGCGGGAGTGGGCACCGGGGAGCTGTTTTTT
J gene: TRBJ1-1; V gene: TRBV14; D gene: -; clone size: -; CDR3 protein: CASSQGWGRDTEAFF; CDR3 DNA: TGTGCCAGCAGCCAGGGATGGGGGCGGGACACTGAAGCTTTCTTT
J gene: TRBJ2-5; V gene: TRBV28; D gene: -; clone size: -; CDR3 protein: CASSRRVKSLEETQYF; CDR3 DNA: TGTGCCAGCAGTCGCCGGGTGAAATCTCTGGAGGAGACCCAGTACTTC
J gene: TRBJ2-7; V gene: TRBV4-1; D gene: -; clone size: -; CDR3 protein: CASSPTPEGYEQYF; CDR3 DNA: TGCGCCAGCAGCCCTACTCCCGAGGGCTACGAGCAGTACTTC
J gene: TRBJ1-2; V gene: TRBV18; D gene: TRBD1; clone size: -; CDR3 protein: CASSLDRGHENGYTF; CDR3 DNA: TGTGCCAGCTCCTTGGACAGGGGGCATGAGAATGGCTACACCTTC
J gene: TRBJ2-1; V gene: TRBV7-9; D gene: TRBD2; clone size: -; CDR3 protein: CASSPPRGGNEQFF; CDR3 DNA: TGTGCCAGCAGCCCGCCCCGGGGGGGCAATGAGCAGTTCTTC
J gene: TRBJ1-5; V gene: TRBV5-6; D gene: TRBD1; clone size: -; CDR3 protein: CASSWGQGSNQPQHF; CDR3 DNA: TGTGCCAGCAGCTGGGGACAGGGCTCCAATCAGCCCCAGCATTTT
J gene: TRBJ1-6; V gene: TRBV5-1; D gene: TRBD1; clone size: few; CDR3 protein: CASSAGQGNSPLHF; CDR3 DNA: TGCGCCAGCAGCGCCGGACAGGGGAATTCACCCCTCCACTTT